Below, 24 T cell receptor delta chains from the same sample are listed, as sequenced in a study of human gamma delta and Vdelta1 T cells. TCRdb reprocessed the PCR reads using CATT. This sample has roughly 6,000 delta-chain clones, with around 40% found just once. These TCRs are of unknown antigen specificity. Sample: Vdelta1 gamma-delta T cells from blood grown in culture (DOT cells). Receptors were obtained from a human donor in good health.

V gene TRDV1 combines with J gene TRDJ1, with TRDD3 matching 12 bases. The CDR3 totals 23 residues. With 4 bases clipped from V and 4 bases from J, the junction kept 28 bases outside the gene matches. Germline CDR1 is TSWWSYY and CDR2 is QGS. CDR3: CALGVLPVLKAILGDTPHDKLIF. The CDR3 DNA reads TGTGCTCTTGGGGTACTCCCCGTTTTAAAGGCAATACTGGGGGATACCCCCCACGATAAACTCATCTTT.

This clone was counted between two and nine times. The genes are TRDV1 and TRDJ1, with 10 bases lining up with TRDD3. This CDR3 contains 21 residues. Per germline, CDR1 TSWWSYY and CDR2 QGS. V gave up 3 bases and J gave up 0 bases; unmatched junction bases: 19. The CDR3 is CALGEVSYPVLGDPHTDKLIF. CDR3 nucleotide sequence: TGTGCTCTTGGGGAGGTTTCCTACCCCGTACTGGGGGATCCCCACACCGATAAACTCATCTTT.

In this sample, this clone turned up a few times. The V and J genes are TRDV1 and TRDJ1; 7 positions agree with TRDD2. The CDR3 totals 18 residues. Trimming at V came to 1 base and at J to 0 bases, leaving 11 bases not matched to a gene. The germline V gene encodes CDR1 TSWWSYY and CDR2 QGS. The CDR3 DNA follows: TGTGCTCTTGGGGAACAAGGTCCCTTCCTTGAGTACACCGATAAACTCATCTTT. Its protein product is CALGEQGPFLEYTDKLIF.

The J gene is TRDJ1, the V gene TRDV1, with D uncertain. Germline CDR1 and CDR2: TSWWSYY and QGS. Trimming took off 5 bases at V and 5 bases at J, with 12 bases between the two ends. The CDR3 has 13 residues. The CDR3 protein is CALGSPTEDKLIF. Here the CDR3 DNA reads TGTGCTCTTGGGTCCCCCACGGAGGATAAACTCATCTTT.

This clone has more than one count but fewer than ten. V gene TRDV1 combines with J gene TRDJ1; TRDD3 matches at 7 bases. V shed 2 bases and J 0 bases; nucleotides not matched to a gene: 9. The germline V gene encodes CDR1 TSWWSYY and CDR2 QGS. The CDR3 spans 17 residues. DNA for the CDR3: TGTGCTCTTGGGGAAGGGTATGGGGGAAATTACACCGATAAACTCATCTTT. Protein product: CALGEGYGGNYTDKLIF.

This clone has just a few counts. The chain uses TRDV1 and TRDJ1; perhaps TRDD2 as D (6 bases). Germline CDR1 and CDR2: TSWWSYY and QGS. V dropped 2 bases and J dropped 7 bases, with 20 bases sitting between them. CDR3 length: 16 residues. The CDR3 nucleotides are TGTGCTCTTGGGGAAGATGGGCTCCCTTCCCAGGCTAAACTCATCTTT. This codes for CALGEDGLPSQAKLIF.

The table lists this clone with a few counts. The V gene is TRDV1, the J gene TRDJ1; a weak D match, TRDD3 (5 bases). Germline V CDR1 and CDR2: TSWWSYY, QGS. CDR3 length: 19 residues. The V end lost 1 base, the J end lost 0 bases, and 21 bases lay between the germline ends. Here the CDR3 reads CALGERSQSGGAYTDKLIF. For the CDR3, the DNA is TGTGCTCTTGGGGAACGATCCCAAAGCGGGGGGGCATACACCGATAAACTCATCTTT.

The genes are TRDV1 and TRDJ1, with 9 bases lining up with TRDD3. V shed 2 bases and J 4 bases; nucleotides not matched to a gene: 29. The CDR3 runs 23 residues. Germline V gene data show CDR1 as TSWWSYY and CDR2 as QGS. The CDR3 loop is CALGEGSLPIATMGIRDGDKLIF. DNA of the CDR3: TGTGCTCTTGGGGAAGGCTCCCTTCCAATCGCAACTATGGGGATACGCGACGGCGATAAACTCATCTTT.

The V gene is TRDV1, the J gene TRDJ1; 9 bases match TRDD3. CDR1 is TSWWSYY and CDR2 is QGS in the germline V gene. This CDR3 is 21 amino acids long. V lost 2 bases, J lost 3 bases, and 22 bases stayed unmatched. CDR3 amino acids: CALGETTAWGIIPYSPDKLIF. Written as DNA, the CDR3 is TGTGCTCTTGGGGAAACTACGGCCTGGGGGATTATTCCATATTCCCCCGATAAACTCATCTTT.

This sequence joins TRDV1 and TRDJ2; TRDD3 matches at 7 bases. The J call may be faulty, since TRDJ1 better matches the DNA end. Per germline, CDR1 TSWWSYY and CDR2 QGS. This CDR3 has 20 amino acids. The DNA of the CDR3 is TGTGCTCTTGGGCCTCCAAGGGGGTCCGGTGGGGGACACGGGGAACCTAAACTCATCTTT. This gives the protein CALGPPRGSGGGHGEPKLIF.

This rearrangement joins TRDV1 to TRDJ1, with 7 bases fitting TRDD3. The V gene's germline CDR1 is TSWWSYY and CDR2 QGS. The CDR3 is 16 amino acids. V shed 0 bases and J 3 bases; nucleotides not matched to a gene: 7. The CDR3 loop reads CALGELVGDRADKLIF. The CDR3 DNA reads TGTGCTCTTGGGGAACTAGTCGGGGATAGGGCCGATAAACTCATCTTT.

The gene calls are TRDV1 and TRDJ1; 7 bases fit TRDD3. Germline CDR1 and CDR2: TSWWSYY and QGS. J was trimmed by 2 bases and V by 2 bases; bases with no gene match: 23. The length of the CDR3 is 21 residues. As DNA, the CDR3 is TGTGCTCTTGGGGAAACCGGCTGGCGTAAGAGGGGGATCCGAAGTACCGATAAACTCATCTTT. It encodes CALGETGWRKRGIRSTDKLIF.

On this clone: The junction does not match germline at one end; this may be a read error. The J gene is TRDJ1, the V gene TRDV1, with D tentatively TRDD3 (9 bases). CDR1 and CDR2 (germline): TSWWSYY, QGS. The CDR3 loop spans 20 amino acids. This CDR3 reads CAIGKRRPSYGGYSTDKRIF. As DNA, the CDR3 is TGTGCTATTGGGAAACGTAGACCTTCCTATGGGGGATATAGCACCGATAAACGCATCTTT.

This clone was counted between two and nine times. The chain has TRDV1 and TRDJ1; 11 bases line up with TRDD3. Trimming removed 6 bases from V and 3 bases from J; junction bases left unmatched: 27. The CDR3 contains 22 residues. Germline values: CDR1 TSWWSYY, CDR2 QGS. The CDR3 loop is CALGQGEPSYELGDKPADKLIF. CDR3 sequence (DNA): TGTGCTCTTGGTCAAGGGGAGCCTTCCTACGAACTGGGGGATAAGCCAGCCGATAAACTCATCTTT.

The chain joins TRDV1 to TRDJ1; 10 bases align to TRDD3. V dropped 4 bases and J dropped 6; count of bases not matched to a gene: 17. Germline V gene sequence: CDR1 TSWWSYY, CDR2 QGS. The CDR3 loop spans 18 amino acids. The CDR3 sequence: CALGATHGAGGYINKLIF. The CDR3, as DNA: TGTGCTCTTGGGGCCACCCATGGGGCTGGGGGATATATCAATAAACTCATCTTT.

The V call is TRDV1, the J call TRDJ1; 8 positions agree with TRDD3. The trim removed 2 bases at V and 1 base at J, leaving 15 bases unmatched. The germline CDR1 and CDR2 sequences are TSWWSYY and QGS. The CDR3 is 19 amino acids. Here the CDR3 reads CALGEYLGTGGLLTDKLIF. The CDR3 DNA sequence: TGTGCTCTTGGGGAATATCTCGGGACTGGGGGTTTGCTCACCGATAAACTCATCTTT.

This clone has just one count. V usage is TRDV1 and J usage is TRDJ1, with 7 bases identical to TRDD2. The germline V gene encodes CDR1 TSWWSYY and CDR2 QGS. The V segment lost 5 bases and the J segment 3 bases; nucleotides outside the gene matches: 9. The CDR3 runs to 15 residues. CDR3: CALGPSFLHADKLIF. The CDR3 DNA follows: TGTGCTCTTGGGCCTTCCTTCCTCCACGCCGATAAACTCATCTTT.

This chain links TRDV1 with TRDJ1; TRDD3 aligns across 7 bases. Germline lookup yields CDR1 TSWWSYY and CDR2 QGS. The CDR3 runs to 16 residues. The V and J ends lost 6 bases and 11 bases, in that order; junction bases with no gene match: 21. The CDR3 sequence is CALGPSTSLHTGALIF. For the CDR3, the DNA is TGTGCTCTTGGCCCAAGTACTTCCCTACATACTGGGGCTCTCATCTTT.

This chain uses TRDV1 with TRDJ1, with 9 bases matching TRDD3. This CDR3 comprises 16 residues. V lost 6 bases, J lost 4 bases, and 12 bases stayed unmatched. Germline CDR1 TSWWSYY, CDR2 QGS. The CDR3 coding sequence is TGTGCTCTTGGACGGTCGGGGATACGACGGGTCGATAAACTCATCTTT. The encoded protein is CALGRSGIRRVDKLIF.

This chain uses TRDV1 with TRDJ1; 7 positions agree with TRDD2. The junction had 9 bases not matched to a gene; V was cut back by 5 bases and J by 0 bases. Germline CDR1 TSWWSYY, CDR2 QGS. The CDR3 is made up of 16 amino acids. In DNA form, the CDR3 reads TGTGCTCTTGGGCACATTCCTACGGGGTACACCGATAAACTCATCTTT. It encodes CALGHIPTGYTDKLIF.

This chain uses TRDV1 with TRDJ1; 8 positions agree with TRDD3. J gave up 4 bases and V 1 base, and 20 bases lay outside the gene matches. The germline V gene encodes CDR1 TSWWSYY and CDR2 QGS. The CDR3 sequence is 20 residues long. The CDR3 protein is CALGERLRNVLGAIVDKLIF. The CDR3, as DNA: TGTGCTCTTGGGGAACGCTTACGGAACGTACTGGGGGCCATCGTCGATAAACTCATCTTT.

This clone was seen a few times. This chain joins TRDV1 and TRDJ1; 12 bases are a match to TRDD3. The germline V gene has CDR1 TSWWSYY and CDR2 QGS. The CDR3 runs to 22 residues. Germline trimming cut 0 bases from V and 0 bases from J; bases unmatched to any gene: 17. The CDR3 nucleotides are TGTGCTCTTGGGGAACTCTCCTTTTTTGACCTACTGGGGGATACTTACACCGATAAACTCATCTTT. Translated, it gives CALGELSFFDLLGDTYTDKLIF.

This rearrangement joins TRDV1 to TRDJ1; 10 nucleotides align to TRDD3. Trimming took 2 bases from V and 0 from J; bases not matched to a gene: 33. Germline V CDR1 and CDR2: TSWWSYY, QGS. CDR3 length: 26 residues. The CDR3 nucleotides are TGTGCTCTTGGGGAAAGGTCCTACCGATTTCCGGGGATAGATGGGGGATACCGAAGTTACACCGATAAACTCATCTTT. This gives the protein CALGERSYRFPGIDGGYRSYTDKLIF.

The chain carries TRDV1 and TRDJ1, with 8 bases matching TRDD3. The ends lost 1 base at V and 3 bases at J; junction bases unmatched: 28. The CDR3 is made up of 23 amino acids. Germline lookup yields CDR1 TSWWSYY and CDR2 QGS. CDR3 region: CALGERVHWGIHTHTRSSDKLIF. The DNA for the CDR3 is TGTGCTCTTGGGGAACGGGTGCATTGGGGGATCCACACCCACACGAGGTCGTCCGATAAACTCATCTTT.